Shown below are 26 T cell receptor beta chains from a single sample sequenced in a study of siplizumab effects on memory and regulatory T cells. TCRdb's copy holds only in-frame clones and misses some; the assay was immunoSEQ multiplex PCR. There are approximately 82,000 clones in the sample; 87% occur only once, and approximately 1.4% lies in the top ten. Sequencing used Tregs sorted from blood. These receptors all come from a human donor in good health.

The chain carries TRBV19 and TRBJ1-2; TRBD1 matches at 8 bases. The V segment lost 6 bases and the J segment 6 bases; nucleotides outside the gene matches: 12. CDR1 is LNHDA, CDR2 SQIVND, per germline (reference sequence). The CDR3 covers 15 residues. The CDR3 region has the DNA TGTGCCAGTAGAAAATCTCCGGGACAGGCCAATGGCTACACCTTC. This encodes CASRKSPGQANGYTF.

This chain uses TRBV18 with TRBJ2-4, with TRBD1 matching 8 bases. J lost 7 bases, V lost 3 bases, and 5 bases had no gene match. Per germline, CDR1 KGHSH and CDR2 LQKENI. The CDR3 contains 14 residues. CDR3 loop: CASSPGTGGNIQYF. CDR3 DNA sequence: TGTGCCAGCTCACCGGGTACAGGGGGGAACATTCAGTACTTC.

The chain couples TRBV28 to TRBJ1-2, with TRBD1 as a possible D gene (5 bases). Between the trimmed V and J ends, which lost 2 bases and 2 bases, there was a span of 21 bases. The CDR3 is 18 residues long. Germline-derived CDR1 and CDR2 are MDHEN and SYDVKM. The CDR3 coding sequence is TGTGCCAGCAGTTTAGTGGGGCTGCTGTACAATCTAAACTATGGCTACACCTTC. Translating it yields CASSLVGLLYNLNYGYTF.

V gene TRBV11-2 combines with J gene TRBJ1-4, with 9 positions matching TRBD1. The CDR3 sequence is 16 residues long. Germline-derived CDR1 and CDR2 are SGHAT and FQNNGV. With V trimmed by 4 bases and J by 8 bases, 11 bases remained unmatched. CDR3 DNA: TGTGCCAGCAGCTACACTATAACAGGGGGCCGAGAAAAACTGTTTTTT. It codes for CASSYTITGGREKLFF.

CDR3 DNA sequence: TGTGCCAGCAGCTTAGCTAGGGGAGACACTGAAGCTTTCTTT. Protein: CASSLARGDTEAFF. The rearrangement uses TRBV7-9 and TRBJ1-1, with D maybe TRBD1 (5 bases). The V gene lost 0 bases and the J gene lost 3 bases, with 8 bases spanning the gap. CDR3 length: 14 residues. Germline-derived CDR1 and CDR2 are SEHNR and FQNEAQ (reference sequence).

J is TRBJ1-5 and V is TRBV10-2; 11 bases agree with TRBD1. After removal of 6 bases from V and 7 bases from J, the junction contained 2 bases not matched to a gene. The germline gives CDR1 WSHSY, CDR2 SAAADI. This CDR3 contains 13 residues. In nucleotides, the CDR3 is TGCGCCAGCAGGGGACAGGGGGAGCAGCCCCAGCATTTT. As protein: CASRGQGEQPQHF.

V is TRBV5-1 and J is TRBJ2-3; 8 bases align to TRBD1. V trimming: 2 bases; J trimming: 3 bases; junction bases outside the gene matches: 2. There are 14 residues in the CDR3. The germline CDR1 and CDR2 sequences are SGHRS and YFSETQ. CDR3 in amino acids: CASSFRQGTDTQYF. For the CDR3, the DNA is TGCGCCAGCAGCTTTCGACAGGGGACAGATACGCAGTATTTT.

The chain combines TRBV18 with TRBJ2-3; TRBD2 matches at 9 bases. Losses at the gene ends were 6 bases for V and 4 bases for J; bases not matched to a gene: 5. Per the germline V gene, CDR1 is KGHSH and CDR2 is LQKENI. The CDR3 is 14 residues long. CDR3 coding DNA: TGTGCCAGCTCCCCGGGACTAGCCCCAGATACGCAGTATTTT. Translated, it gives CASSPGLAPDTQYF.

This chain links TRBV6-5 with TRBJ2-5; 7 bases are shared with TRBD1. The V gene end was trimmed by 5 bases and the J gene end by 2 bases; junction bases not matched to a gene: 8. The germline V gene encodes CDR1 MNHEY and CDR2 SVGAGI. The CDR3 consists of 15 residues. The CDR3 region is CASSPDRVSQETQYF. Here the CDR3 DNA reads TGTGCCAGCAGTCCAGACAGGGTGAGTCAAGAGACCCAGTACTTC.

V is TRBV19 and J is TRBJ2-1, with TRBD2 as a possible D gene (5 bases). The V end was cut by 3 bases, the J end by 1 base, with 7 bases between. CDR3 length: 14 residues. CDR1 is LNHDA and CDR2 is SQIVND in the germline V gene (reference sequence). This CDR3 reads CASSIRGSYNEQFF. CDR3 nucleotides: TGTGCCAGTAGTATTCGGGGTTCCTACAATGAGCAGTTCTTC.

This chain joins TRBV2 and TRBJ1-3, with D hard to call. The CDR3 has 15 amino acids. The V gene's germline CDR1 is SNHLY and CDR2 FYNNEI. Trimming removed 4 bases from V and 0 bases from J, with 10 bases in between. CDR3 sequence: CASSGRQGSGNTIYF. CDR3 nucleotide sequence: TGTGCCAGCAGTGGACGGCAAGGCTCTGGAAACACCATATATTTT.

The chain has TRBV6-4 and TRBJ2-1; TRBD2 matches 10 bases. With V trimmed by 3 bases and J by 6 bases, 5 bases remained unmatched. Germline CDR1 MRHNA, CDR2 SNTAGT. CDR3 length: 15 amino acids. The CDR3 DNA is TGTGCCAGCAGTGAGTCGAGCGGGGGGGCCAATGAGCAGTTCTTC. Its translation is CASSESSGGANEQFF.

The chain has TRBV12-5 and TRBJ2-3, with 11 bases lining up with TRBD2. V shed 6 bases and J 2 bases; nucleotides not matched to a gene: 13. CDR3 length equals 18 residues. The V gene's germline CDR1 is LGHNT and CDR2 FRNRAP. The CDR3 DNA is TGTGCTAGTGGCCCTATTCTAGCGGGGGGCCGACCCACAGATACGCAGTATTTT. Translating it yields CASGPILAGGRPTDTQYF.

V usage is TRBV6-1 and J usage is TRBJ1-2; possibly TRBD1 for D (5 bases). The CDR3 length is 14 residues. The germline V and J ends were trimmed by 8 bases and 5 bases, with 18 bases remaining between them. Germline V gene sequence: CDR1 MNHNS, CDR2 SASEGT. The CDR3 region is CASYGTVYRYGYTF. CDR3 DNA sequence: TGTGCCAGCTACGGGACCGTCTATCGGTATGGCTACACCTTC.

This clone was detected only a few times. The genes are TRBV2 and TRBJ1-6; D gene uncertain. Germline-derived CDR1 and CDR2 are SNHLY and FYNNEI. The V end lost 8 bases, the J end lost 6 bases, and 11 bases lay between the germline ends. This CDR3 comprises 13 residues. The CDR3 DNA is TGTGCCAGCTGTCTCCAGCCTAATTCACCCCTCCACTTT. This codes for CASCLQPNSPLHF.

The chain combines TRBV25-1 with TRBJ2-7; D unclear. The CDR3 is made up of 13 amino acids. V was clipped by 1 base and J by 6 bases, with 10 bases between them. Germline V lookup: CDR1 MGHDK, CDR2 SYGVNS. In DNA, the CDR3 is TGTGCCAGCAGTGAATTGAGGCGCGGCGAGCAGTACTTC. It is translated as CASSELRRGEQYF.

The chain is built from TRBV4-2 and TRBJ1-2, with TRBD1 matching 12 bases. Unmatched junction bases numbered 5, after V lost 4 bases and J lost 8 bases. The CDR3 is 14 residues long. Germline V lookup: CDR1 LGHNA, CDR2 YNFKEQ. The CDR3 nucleotides are TGTGCCAGCAGCCTAACCGGGACAGGGGGCGGCTACACCTTC. It specifies CASSLTGTGGGYTF.

The CDR3 nucleotides are TGTGCCAGAAGTTTTCCGGGAGGGGGCTGGGTATATGGCTACACCTTC. Protein sequence: CARSFPGGGWVYGYTF. This rearrangement joins TRBV5-3 to TRBJ1-2; TRBD1 agrees at 7 bases. TRBV5-3 is filed as an ORF, its function uncertain. V dropped 5 bases and J dropped 5; count of bases not matched to a gene: 15. This CDR3 is 16 amino acids long.

CDR3 sequence (DNA): TGTGCCAGCAGGCCCCAGGTTGGTGGCTACACCTTC. Protein: CASRPQVGGYTF. The genes are TRBV27 and TRBJ1-2; D is unresolved. Germline V gives CDR1 MNHEY, CDR2 SMNVEV (reference sequence). CDR3 length: 12 residues. V lost 6 bases and J lost 7, with 12 bases in between.

This clone has more than one count but fewer than ten. This sample also contains other DNA sequences that code for the same CDR3. The chain uses TRBV7-9 and TRBJ2-3; the D call may be TRBD1 or TRBD2 (5 bases each). The V end lost 5 bases, the J end lost 4 bases, and 10 bases lay between the germline ends. Germline CDR1 is SEHNR and CDR2 is FQNEAQ (reference sequence). The CDR3 has 13 residues. CDR3 sequence: CASSPRGPDTQYF. CDR3 nucleotides: TGTGCCAGCAGCCCACGGGGCCCAGATACGCAGTATTTT.

The rearrangement links TRBV6-1 to TRBJ1-1, with TRBD1 matching 9 bases. V lost 6 bases to trimming and J lost 3 bases; unmatched junction nucleotides: 8. CDR3 length equals 15 residues. Germline loops: CDR1 MNHNS, CDR2 SASEGT. The DNA for the CDR3 is TGTGCCAGCAGCGGGACAGGGTTCTTTTACACTGAAGCTTTCTTT. Its protein is CASSGTGFFYTEAFF.

The chain has TRBV11-2 and TRBJ2-1, with 11 bases fitting TRBD2. Germline CDR1 is SGHAT and CDR2 is FQNNGV. CDR3 length equals 17 residues. V gave up 5 bases and J gave up 0 bases; unmatched junction bases: 6. The CDR3 is CASSPLAGGSSYNEQFF. The CDR3 nucleotides are TGTGCCAGCAGCCCCCTAGCGGGGGGCAGCTCCTACAATGAGCAGTTCTTC.

In this sample, this clone turned up once. This chain links TRBV7-9 with TRBJ1-1; D remains ambiguous. Deletions cut 0 bases from V and 1 base from J, with 6 bases between. This CDR3 contains 14 residues. Germline CDR1 and CDR2: SEHNR and FQNEAQ (reference sequence). CDR3 DNA sequence: TGTGCCAGCAGCTTAGCGCCAGCGAACACTGAAGCTTTCTTT. This codes for CASSLAPANTEAFF.

DNA of the CDR3: TGCGCCAGCAGCTCTCCTTTGAGGGGTAATGAGCAGTTCTTC. Amino acids: CASSSPLRGNEQFF. The chain combines TRBV4-1 with TRBJ2-1; the D gene could be TRBD1 or TRBD2 (5 bases each). There are 14 residues in the CDR3. V was clipped by 5 bases and J by 7 bases, with 15 bases between them. Germline CDR1 MGHRA, CDR2 YSYEKL.

The CDR3 spells CASSMNGANQPQHF. CDR3 sequence (DNA): TGTGCCAGCAGTATGAACGGGGCTAATCAGCCCCAGCATTTT. The chain links TRBV6-1 to TRBJ1-5; maybe TRBD1 (5 bases). The CDR3 consists of 14 residues. The V gene lost 5 bases and the J gene lost 4 bases, with 12 bases spanning the gap. Germline lookup yields CDR1 MNHNS and CDR2 SASEGT.

This clone was detected once. The chain uses TRBV19 and TRBJ1-3, with D unresolved. From germline, CDR1 is LNHDA and CDR2 SQIVND (reference sequence). CDR3 length equals 15 residues. V lost 3 bases to trimming and J lost 0 bases, with 9 bases between them. CDR3 residues: CASSINTGSGNTIYF. CDR3 nucleotides: TGTGCCAGTAGTATCAACACGGGCTCTGGAAACACCATATATTTT.